The present entry profiles one T cell receptor beta chain with its context. Its antigen is currently unknown. V shed 0 bases and J shed 2 bases, with 5 bases lying between them. The germline CDR1 and CDR2 sequences are MNHEY and SMNVEV (reference sequence). The CDR3 extends over 14 amino acids. These data originate in a study of beta chain features in type 1 diabetes. Study-level background: All samples together contributed 100 million to 120 million sorted cells for examination. Regarding the study as a whole: Across all four CD4+ subsets, people with type 1 diabetes showed modestly shorter TCRB CDR3s.

TCRB transcripts that were expressed got sequenced, as all of the isolated RNA had been reverse transcribed. Profiled with immunoSEQ multiplex PCR; TCRdb holds only in-frame clones, not every one. The sample shows about 15,000 clones, roughly 69% of them seen only once. The sequencing sample was made of Tregs from blood. This sequence was found in a man aged 25 to 40 with type 1 diabetes. The chain employs TRBV27 and TRBJ2-1, with a tentative D call TRBD1 (5 bases). The CDR3 spells CASSLSRAYNEQFF. Here the CDR3 DNA reads TGTGCCAGCAGTTTATCCAGGGCCTACAATGAGCAGTTCTTC.